What follows are 24 T cell receptor beta chains derived from one specimen sequenced in a study of identical twins. TCRdb fed the 5' RACE reads into MiXCR, producing one record per CDR3 protein. This table has hundreds of thousands of distinct CDR3 sequences, 9% to 15% appearing once. The sample also formed part of further work on yellow fever vaccine responses in identical twins.

The sequenced sample consisted of PBMCs. The receptors derive from a woman between 18 and 29 years old in good health.

The chain joins TRBV15 to TRBJ2-4; D gene unclear. CDR3 length: 13 residues. Germline CDR1 and CDR2: LNHNV and YYDKDF (reference sequence). Trimming took 5 bases from V and 3 from J, leaving 8 bases between them. CDR3 region: CATSRRDKNIQYF. For the CDR3, the DNA is TGTGCCACCAGCCGGAGAGACAAAAACATTCAGTACTTC.

This clonotype was counted between two and nine times. This chain connects TRBV5-1 to TRBJ2-1; 11 bases line up with TRBD2. V lost 0 bases and J lost 5; bases outside the gene matches: 16. The CDR3 length is 20 residues. Germline values: CDR1 SGHRS, CDR2 YFSETQ. The CDR3 protein is CASSLEQQGILAGGNNEQFF. The CDR3 region has the DNA TGCGCCAGCAGCTTGGAACAACAGGGGATCCTAGCGGGGGGAAACAATGAGCAGTTCTTC.

The chain recombines TRBV15 with TRBJ2-1; perhaps TRBD1 as D (5 bases). Per the germline V gene, CDR1 is LNHNV and CDR2 is YYDKDF (reference sequence). CDR3 length: 15 residues. Deletions cut 1 base from V and 3 bases from J, with 10 bases between. The CDR3: CATSRVQDVYNEQFF. The DNA of the CDR3 is TGTGCCACCAGCAGAGTACAGGACGTCTACAATGAGCAGTTCTTC.

A few counts support this clonotype. The chain combines TRBV12-5 with TRBJ2-1, with 12 bases lining up with TRBD1. CDR3 length: 15 residues. After removal of 6 bases from V and 7 bases from J, the junction contained 7 bases not matched to a gene. CDR1 and CDR2 from the germline V gene are LGHNT and FRNRAP. The CDR3 bases are TGTGCTAGTGGCCCCGGGACAGGGGGCTTGAATGAGCAGTTCTTC. As protein: CASGPGTGGLNEQFF.

The V and J genes are TRBV20-1 and TRBJ2-3, with 13 bases identical to TRBD2. V was pared by 4 bases and J by 3 bases, with 4 bases of the junction left unmatched. CDR1 is DFQATT and CDR2 is SNEGSKA in the germline V gene (reference sequence). The CDR3 spans 15 residues. The CDR3 DNA reads TGCAGTGCTATCCCGACTAGCGGGGGGACAGATACGCAGTATTTT. Amino acids: CSAIPTSGGTDTQYF.

The chain uses TRBV5-1 and TRBJ2-1; no clear D gene. Germline V gene lookup returns CDR1 SGHRS and CDR2 YFSETQ. V was cut by 1 base and J by 6 bases, with 11 bases left in between. This CDR3 has 14 amino acids. CDR3 coding DNA: TGCGCCAGCAGCTTGCTTAGGGTTAGCAATGAGCAGTTCTTC. It codes for CASSLLRVSNEQFF.

In DNA, the CDR3 is TGCAGTGCTAGTAACTCCGGGACAAATAATTCACCCCTCCACTTT. It encodes CSASNSGTNNSPLHF. This chain uses TRBV20-1 with TRBJ1-6; D possibly corresponds to TRBD1 (6 bases). Germline lookup yields CDR1 DFQATT and CDR2 SNEGSKA (reference sequence). V was pared by 3 bases and J by 5 bases, with 14 bases between. This CDR3 has 15 residues.

This clonotype appeared a few times. V and J are TRBV24-1 and TRBJ2-7, with 7 bases aligning to TRBD1. Germline CDR1 and CDR2: KGHDR and SFDVKD. V was pared by 5 bases and J by 6 bases, with 9 bases of the junction left unmatched. The CDR3 has 14 amino acids. CDR3 residues: CATSAGQVGSEQYF. The CDR3 nucleotides read TGTGCCACCAGTGCAGGACAGGTCGGATCCGAGCAGTACTTC.

DNA of the CDR3: TGCAGTGCTACTGGGACTAGCGGGAAGACAGATACGCAGTATTTT. The encoded protein is CSATGTSGKTDTQYF. The chain uses TRBV20-1 and TRBJ2-3; TRBD2 matches at 13 bases. The CDR3 has 15 amino acids. CDR1 DFQATT and CDR2 SNEGSKA come from the germline V gene (reference sequence). V gave up 4 bases and J gave up 3 bases; unmatched junction bases: 4.

As to this clonotype: The conserved final phenylalanine or tryptophan is absent from the CDR3, which likely points to a read error. V and J are TRBV5-1 and TRBJ1-5, with 7 bases fitting TRBD1. The CDR3 consists of 15 residues. The germline gives CDR1 SGHRS, CDR2 YFSETQ. The J segment lost 2 bases and the V segment lost 4 bases, leaving 6 bases of the junction unmatched. The CDR3 loop reads CASSPTGTGNQPQHS. CDR3 DNA: TGCGCCAGCAGCCCCACCGGGACAGGCAATCAGCCCCAGCATTCT.

This clonotype was detected many times. This chain joins TRBV3-1 and TRBJ1-5; TRBD1 matches 7 bases. The germline V gene encodes CDR1 LGHDT and CDR2 YNNKEL (reference sequence). This CDR3 contains 14 residues. J was trimmed by 6 bases and V by 4 bases; bases with no gene match: 6. DNA for the CDR3: TGTGCCAGCAGCCCAGACAGGGCTATTCAGCCCCAGCATTTT. Encoded protein: CASSPDRAIQPQHF.

Concerning this clonotype: One base away lies a much larger clone, so this may be a sequencing read error. This sequence joins TRBV7-9 and TRBJ2-1, with D maybe TRBD1 (6 bases). From germline, CDR1 is SEHNR and CDR2 FQNEAQ (reference sequence). The CDR3 runs to 16 residues. Trimming removed 3 bases from V and 1 base from J, with 13 bases in between. The CDR3 sequence: CASSFPGHGSYNEQFF. CDR3 DNA: TGTGCCAGCAGCTTCCCGGGACATGGTTCCTACAATGAGCAGTTCTTC.

This clonotype was counted ten times or more. V is TRBV7-2 and J is TRBJ2-5; D unclear. V shed 1 base and J shed 4 bases, with 13 bases lying between them. Germline-derived CDR1 and CDR2 are SGHTA and FQGNSA. The CDR3 totals 15 residues. CDR3 nucleotide sequence: TGTGCCAGCAGCTTAGTAAGGACCCCGAGAGAGACCCAGTACTTC. As protein: CASSLVRTPRETQYF. The full variable domain, its missing parts supplied by reference TRBV7-2 and TRBJ2-5, is GAGVSQSPSNKVTEKGKDVELRCDPISGHTALYWYRQSLGQGLEFLIYFQGNSAPDKSGLPSDRFSAERTGGSVSTLTIQRTQQEDSAVYLCASSLVRTPRETQYFGPGTRLLVL.

The table lists this clonotype with a few counts. The gene calls are TRBV7-9 and TRBJ2-1; TRBD2 matches at 15 bases. This CDR3 contains 17 residues. Germline V gene sequence: CDR1 SEHNR, CDR2 FQNEAQ (reference sequence). Trimming at V came to 3 bases and at J to 6 bases, leaving 6 bases not matched to a gene. CDR3 sequence (DNA): TGTGCCAGCAGCTTCTTCGGACTAGCGGGGGGGGCCAATGAGCAGTTCTTC. Translating gives CASSFFGLAGGANEQFF.

This chain links TRBV25-1 with TRBJ2-5, with a tentative D call TRBD2 (7 bases). Per germline, CDR1 MGHDK and CDR2 SYGVNS. This CDR3 spans 14 amino acids. V gave up 6 bases and J gave up 5 bases, with 16 bases separating them. The CDR3 nucleotides read TGTGCCAGCAGGAGGGGGGGCCTATCTGAGACCCAGTACTTC. Amino acids: CASRRGGLSETQYF.

This clonotype has ten or more counts. This chain connects TRBV6-1 to TRBJ1-1; 7 bases match TRBD1. The CDR3 consists of 13 residues. Germline-derived CDR1 and CDR2 are MNHNS and SASEGT. Germline trimming cut 7 bases from V and 3 bases from J; bases unmatched to any gene: 5. CDR3 region: CASNRQGDTEAFF. The CDR3 bases are TGTGCCAGCAACCGACAGGGTGACACTGAAGCTTTCTTT.

This chain uses TRBV5-1 with TRBJ2-5, with D tentatively TRBD2 (5 bases). The CDR3 has 14 amino acids. Trimming pared 4 bases from V and 4 bases from J, leaving 14 bases between. From germline, CDR1 is SGHRS and CDR2 YFSETQ. In DNA, the CDR3 is TGCGCCAGCAGCACCGACGGACTGGGAGAGACCCAGTACTTC. Encoded protein: CASSTDGLGETQYF.

This rearrangement joins TRBV27 to TRBJ2-5; 10 bases line up with TRBD1. Germline CDR1 MNHEY, CDR2 SMNVEV (reference sequence). The junction had 3 bases not matched to a gene; V was cut back by 4 bases and J by 1 base. The CDR3 spans 15 residues. CDR3 nucleotide sequence: TGTGCCAGCAGTTCCGGGACAGGGGTCCAAGAGACCCAGTACTTC. Translated, it gives CASSSGTGVQETQYF.

This clonotype has just a few counts. The chain uses TRBV28 and TRBJ2-7; perhaps TRBD1 as D (6 bases). V dropped 6 bases and J dropped 4 bases, with 10 bases sitting between them. The CDR3 contains 12 residues. CDR1 MDHEN and CDR2 SYDVKM come from the germline V gene. The CDR3: CASSPGQYEQYV. CDR3 DNA: TGTGCCAGCAGCCCCGGACAGTACGAGCAGTACGTC.

J is TRBJ2-1 and V is TRBV2, with D perhaps TRBD2 (6 bases). V shed 4 bases and J shed 9 bases, with 13 bases lying between them. The CDR3 totals 13 residues. Germline values: CDR1 SNHLY, CDR2 FYNNEI. DNA of the CDR3: TGTGCCAGCAGTGCCCGACTAGAGTTTGAGCAGTTCTTC. Protein sequence: CASSARLEFEQFF.

This chain connects TRBV3-1 to TRBJ1-5, with D hard to call. The CDR3 loop spans 15 amino acids. Deletions cut 1 base from V and 6 bases from J, with 13 bases between. In germline, CDR1 is LGHDT, CDR2 YNNKEL (reference sequence). The CDR3 DNA follows: TGTGCCAGCAGCCAAGGCGTCTTAAGCTCTCAGCCCCAGCATTTT. Translating gives CASSQGVLSSQPQHF.

Many counts were recorded for this clonotype. J is TRBJ2-3 and V is TRBV5-5; D ambiguous. The CDR3 loop spans 16 amino acids. V was cut by 3 bases and J by 2 bases, with 16 bases left in between. Germline CDR1 is SGHKS and CDR2 is YYEKEE (reference sequence). In DNA form, the CDR3 reads TGTGCCAGCAGCTCGCAGGCCTCCCCTGACACAGATACGCAGTATTTT. This codes for CASSSQASPDTDTQYF. The full variable domain, its missing parts supplied by reference TRBV5-5 and TRBJ2-3, is DAGVTQSPTHLIKTRGQQVTLRCSPISGHKSVSWYQQVLGQGPQFIFQYYEKEERGRGNFPDRFSARQFPNYSSELNVNALLLGDSALYLCASSSQASPDTDTQYFGPGTRLTVL.

The chain couples TRBV11-1 to TRBJ2-1, with TRBD2 identical over 12 bases. The germline V gene encodes CDR1 SGHAT and CDR2 FQDESV (reference sequence). CDR3 length: 19 amino acids. Losses at the gene ends were 4 bases for V and 4 bases for J; bases not matched to a gene: 14. The CDR3 DNA sequence: TGTGCCAGCAGCTACACTAGCGGGGGGCGAGGAGAGCGTTACAATGAGCAGTTCTTC. It specifies CASSYTSGGRGERYNEQFF.

This clonotype has a count of ten or more. The chain combines TRBV2 with TRBJ2-4; D gene unclear. V dropped 7 bases and J dropped 5 bases, with 6 bases sitting between them. This CDR3 has 11 amino acids. Germline CDR1 reads SNHLY; CDR2 reads FYNNEI. The CDR3 loop is CASKGQNIQYF. CDR3 bases: TGTGCCAGCAAGGGTCAAAACATTCAGTACTTC.